Here is one T cell receptor (beta chain) with its context. This entry is derived from a study of blood T cell repertoires in COVID-19. Study at large: There were acute and convalescent COVID-19 samples, and they came from the United States, Italy and Spain. Nucleic acid was either cDNA or gDNA, and it came from T cells, B-cell-depleted T cells, or PBMCs.

Original analysis: It was from reference gene primer amplification that nucleated cell counts were estimated. The repertoire was sequenced with immunoSEQ multiplex PCR; TCRdb's copy has only in-frame clones and lacks some. V, J and clone size are taken as reported in that table, and D and trimming were inferred from the DNA itself. This sample carries roughly 100,000 clones, roughly 76% of them seen once, and the ten largest clones take 4% to 6%. Per germline, CDR1 SGHTA and CDR2 FQGNSA. Trimming removed 5 bases at V and 2 bases at J, with 15 bases between. The CDR3 length is 15 residues. This TCR was sampled from an elderly man with COVID-19, enrolled during active disease. Sequencing input: peripheral blood. The V gene is TRBV7-2, the J gene TRBJ1-2; a possible D gene is TRBD1 (5 bases). The CDR3 loop reads CASSPQKGRNYGYTF. The CDR3 bases are TGTGCCAGCAGCCCGCAAAAGGGGCGGAACTATGGCTACACCTTC. Together with reference TRBV7-2 and TRBJ1-2, the CDR3 gives the full variable domain: GAGVSQSPSNKVTEKGKDVELRCDPISGHTALYWYRQSLGQGLEFLIYFQGNSAPDKSGLPSDRFSAERTGGSVSTLTIQRTQQEDSAVYLCASSPQKGRNYGYTFGSGTRLTVV.